The source of this TCR beta chain is a study of OX40 agonist ivuxolimab in advanced cancers. Study information: Patients received intravenous ivuxolimab every 2 weeks at 0.01 to 10 mg/kg. Dose-escalation subjects each had hepatocellular carcinoma, melanoma, renal cell or head and neck cancer.

Overall study findings and caveats: People who partly responded at 0.1-3.0 mg/kg had some of the least clonal expansion seen. Clones of CD4+ and CD8+ blood T cells grew by week 6 at doses of 0.1 to 3.0 mg/kg.

Trimming took 3 bases from V and 4 from J, leaving 15 bases between them. The CDR3 contains 16 residues. Germline CDR1 is MNHEY and CDR2 is SMNVEV (reference sequence). A remark on this clone: The antigen is not known.

TCRdb's table, derived via immunoSEQ multiplex PCR, lists solely in-frame clones and lacks some. The sample carries about 18,000 clones, roughly 70% recorded once. This sequence originates from an adult with an advanced solid tumor such as melanoma, head and neck, liver or kidney cancer. The specimen comprised CD4+ or CD8+ T cells sorted from blood, sampled in a trial of the OX40 agonist ivuxolimab. The genes are TRBV27 and TRBJ2-2, with D perhaps matching TRBD1 or TRBD2 (6 bases each). The CDR3 loop is CASSFWGAEGTGELFF. CDR3 nucleotide sequence: TGTGCCAGCAGTTTTTGGGGGGCGGAGGGCACCGGGGAGCTGTTTTTT.